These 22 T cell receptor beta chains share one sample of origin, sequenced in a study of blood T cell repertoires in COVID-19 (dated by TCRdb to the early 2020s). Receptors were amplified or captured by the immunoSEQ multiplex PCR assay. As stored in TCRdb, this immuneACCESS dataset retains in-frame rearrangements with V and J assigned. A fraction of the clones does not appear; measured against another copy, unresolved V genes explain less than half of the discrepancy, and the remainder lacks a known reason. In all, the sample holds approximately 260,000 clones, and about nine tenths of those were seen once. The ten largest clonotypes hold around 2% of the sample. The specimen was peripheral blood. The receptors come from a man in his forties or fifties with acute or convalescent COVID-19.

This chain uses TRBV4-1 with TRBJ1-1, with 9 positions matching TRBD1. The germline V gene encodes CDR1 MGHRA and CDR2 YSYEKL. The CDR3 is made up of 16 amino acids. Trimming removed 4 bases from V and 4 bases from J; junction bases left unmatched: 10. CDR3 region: CASSPGQGKTSTEAFF. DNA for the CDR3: TGCGCCAGCAGCCCGGGACAGGGCAAAACGAGCACTGAAGCTTTCTTT.

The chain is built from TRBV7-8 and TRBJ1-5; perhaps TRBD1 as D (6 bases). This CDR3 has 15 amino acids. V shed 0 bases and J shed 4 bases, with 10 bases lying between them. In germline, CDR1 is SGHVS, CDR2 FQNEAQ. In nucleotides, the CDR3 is TGTGCCAGCAGCTTAGCGTACAGGGCAAATCAGCCCCAGCATTTT. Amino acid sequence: CASSLAYRANQPQHF. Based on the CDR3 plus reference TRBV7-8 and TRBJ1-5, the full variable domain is GAGVSQSPRYKVAKRGQDVALRCDPISGHVSLFWYQQALGQGPEFLTYFQNEAQLDKSGLPSDRFFAERPEGSVSTLKIQRTQQEDSAVYLCASSLAYRANQPQHFGDGTRLSIL.

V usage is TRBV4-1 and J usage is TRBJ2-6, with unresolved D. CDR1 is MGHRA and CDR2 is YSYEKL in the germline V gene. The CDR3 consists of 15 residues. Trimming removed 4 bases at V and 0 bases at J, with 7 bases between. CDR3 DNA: TGCGCCAGCAGCCTGAGTTCCTCTGGGGCCAACGTCCTGACTTTC. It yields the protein CASSLSSSGANVLTF.

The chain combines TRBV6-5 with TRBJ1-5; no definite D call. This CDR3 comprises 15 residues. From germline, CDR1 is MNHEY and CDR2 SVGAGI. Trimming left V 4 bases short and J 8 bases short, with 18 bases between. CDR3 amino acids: CASSFRGVGGEPQHF. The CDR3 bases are TGTGCCAGCAGTTTCCGGGGTGTGGGCGGGGAGCCCCAGCATTTT.

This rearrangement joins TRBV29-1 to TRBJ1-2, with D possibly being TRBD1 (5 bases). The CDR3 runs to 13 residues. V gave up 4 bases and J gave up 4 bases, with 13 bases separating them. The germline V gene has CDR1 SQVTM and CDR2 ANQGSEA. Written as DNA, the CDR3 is TGCAGCGTTGTGGGGGGTTTTAGCTATGGCTACACCTTC. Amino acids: CSVVGGFSYGYTF.

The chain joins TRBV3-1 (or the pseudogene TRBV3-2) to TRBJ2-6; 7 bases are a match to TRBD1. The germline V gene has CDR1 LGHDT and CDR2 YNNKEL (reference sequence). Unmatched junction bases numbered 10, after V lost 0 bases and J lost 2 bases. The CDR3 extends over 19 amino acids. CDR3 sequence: CASSQESILDRAGANVLTF. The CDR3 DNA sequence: TGTGCCAGCAGCCAAGAATCTATCCTCGACAGGGCTGGGGCCAACGTCCTGACTTTC.

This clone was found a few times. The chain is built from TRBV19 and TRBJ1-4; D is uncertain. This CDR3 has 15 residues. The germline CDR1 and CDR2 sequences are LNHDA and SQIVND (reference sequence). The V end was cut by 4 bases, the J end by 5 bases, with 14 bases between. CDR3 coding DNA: TGTGCCAGTAGTACCGGACCACTAGGGAATGAAAAACTGTTTTTT. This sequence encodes CASSTGPLGNEKLFF.

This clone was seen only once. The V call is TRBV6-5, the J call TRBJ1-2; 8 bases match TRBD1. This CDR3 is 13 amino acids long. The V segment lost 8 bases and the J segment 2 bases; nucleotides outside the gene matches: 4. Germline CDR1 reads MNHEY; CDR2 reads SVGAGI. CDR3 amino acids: CASGTGRNYGYTF. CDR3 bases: TGTGCCAGCGGGACAGGACGGAACTATGGCTACACCTTC.

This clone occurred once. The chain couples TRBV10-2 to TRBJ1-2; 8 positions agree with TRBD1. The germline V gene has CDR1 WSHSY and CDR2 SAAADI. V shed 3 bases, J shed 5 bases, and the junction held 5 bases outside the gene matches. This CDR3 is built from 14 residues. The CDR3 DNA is TGCGCCAGCAGTGACGGACAGGGCCGATATGGCTACACCTTC. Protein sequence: CASSDGQGRYGYTF.

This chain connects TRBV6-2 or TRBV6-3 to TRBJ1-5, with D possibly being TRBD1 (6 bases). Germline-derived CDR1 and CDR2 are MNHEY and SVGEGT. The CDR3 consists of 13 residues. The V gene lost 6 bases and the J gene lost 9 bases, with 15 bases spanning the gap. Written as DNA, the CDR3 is TGTGCCAGCAGCGACAGGCGAATCACGCCCCAGCATTTT. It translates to CASSDRRITPQHF.

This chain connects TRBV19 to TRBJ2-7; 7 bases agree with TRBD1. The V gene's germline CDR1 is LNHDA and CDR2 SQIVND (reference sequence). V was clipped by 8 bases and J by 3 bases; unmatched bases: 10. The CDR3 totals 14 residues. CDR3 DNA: TGTGCCAGTGGGGACCCAGGGGGAGTCTACGAGCAGTACTTC. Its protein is CASGDPGGVYEQYF.

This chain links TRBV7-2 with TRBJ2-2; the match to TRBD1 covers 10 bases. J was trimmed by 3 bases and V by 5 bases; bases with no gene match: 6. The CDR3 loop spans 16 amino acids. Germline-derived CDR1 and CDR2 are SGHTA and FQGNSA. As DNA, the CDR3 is TGTGCCAGCAGCCCTCGACAGGGGGCGTACACCGGGGAGCTGTTTTTT. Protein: CASSPRQGAYTGELFF. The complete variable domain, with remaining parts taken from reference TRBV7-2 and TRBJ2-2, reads GAGVSQSPSNKVTEKGKDVELRCDPISGHTALYWYRQSLGQGLEFLIYFQGNSAPDKSGLPSDRFSAERTGGSVSTLTIQRTQQEDSAVYLCASSPRQGAYTGELFFGEGSRLTVL.

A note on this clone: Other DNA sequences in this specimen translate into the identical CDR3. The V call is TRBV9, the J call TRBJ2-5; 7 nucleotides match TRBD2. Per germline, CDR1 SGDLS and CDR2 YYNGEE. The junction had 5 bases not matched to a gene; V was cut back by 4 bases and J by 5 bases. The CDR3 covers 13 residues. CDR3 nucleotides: TGTGCCAGCAGCCCGGGACTATGGGAGACCCAGTACTTC. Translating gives CASSPGLWETQYF.

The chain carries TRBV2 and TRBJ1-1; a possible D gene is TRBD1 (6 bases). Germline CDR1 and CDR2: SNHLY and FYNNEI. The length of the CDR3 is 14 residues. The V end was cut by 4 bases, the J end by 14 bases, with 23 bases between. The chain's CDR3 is CASSVNRAPSSNFF. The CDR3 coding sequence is TGTGCCAGCAGTGTAAACAGGGCCCCATCGTCTAACTTCTTT.

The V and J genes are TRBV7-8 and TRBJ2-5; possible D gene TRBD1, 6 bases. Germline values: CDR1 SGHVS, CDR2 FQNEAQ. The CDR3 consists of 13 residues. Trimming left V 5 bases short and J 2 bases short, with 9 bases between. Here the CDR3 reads CASSPDRQETQYF. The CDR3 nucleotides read TGTGCCAGCAGCCCGGACAGACAAGAGACCCAGTACTTC.

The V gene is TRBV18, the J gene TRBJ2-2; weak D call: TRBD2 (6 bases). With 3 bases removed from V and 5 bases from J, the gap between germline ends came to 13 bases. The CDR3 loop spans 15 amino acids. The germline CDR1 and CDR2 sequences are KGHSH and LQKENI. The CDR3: CASSPKSRGTGELFF. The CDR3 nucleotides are TGTGCCAGCTCACCCAAATCACGGGGGACCGGGGAGCTGTTTTTT.

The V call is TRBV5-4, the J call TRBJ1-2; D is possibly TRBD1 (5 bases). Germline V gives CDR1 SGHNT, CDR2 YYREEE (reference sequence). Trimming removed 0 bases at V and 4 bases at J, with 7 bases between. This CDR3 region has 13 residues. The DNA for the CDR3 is TGTGCCAGCAGCTTGGGGGGCAGCTATGGCTACACCTTC. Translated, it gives CASSLGGSYGYTF. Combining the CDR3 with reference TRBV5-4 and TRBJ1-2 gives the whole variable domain ETGVTQSPTHLIKTRGQQVTLRCSSQSGHNTVSWYQQALGQGPQFIFQYYREEENGRGNFPPRFSGLQFPNYSSELNVNALELDDSALYLCASSLGGSYGYTFGSGTRLTVV.

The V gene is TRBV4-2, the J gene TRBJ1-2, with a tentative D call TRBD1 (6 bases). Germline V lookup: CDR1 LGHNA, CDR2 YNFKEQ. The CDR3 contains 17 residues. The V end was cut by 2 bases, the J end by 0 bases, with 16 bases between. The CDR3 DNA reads TGTGCCAGCAGCCAACCAGGGGCGGCCCCTTCTAACTATGGCTACACCTTC. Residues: CASSQPGAAPSNYGYTF.

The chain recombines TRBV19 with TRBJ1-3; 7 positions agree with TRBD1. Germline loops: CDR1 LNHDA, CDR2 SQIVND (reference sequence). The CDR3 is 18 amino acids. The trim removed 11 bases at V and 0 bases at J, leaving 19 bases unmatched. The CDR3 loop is CAVQTLGGSPISGNTIYF. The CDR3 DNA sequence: TGTGCCGTTCAAACTTTAGGGGGCTCCCCTATCTCTGGAAACACCATATATTTT.

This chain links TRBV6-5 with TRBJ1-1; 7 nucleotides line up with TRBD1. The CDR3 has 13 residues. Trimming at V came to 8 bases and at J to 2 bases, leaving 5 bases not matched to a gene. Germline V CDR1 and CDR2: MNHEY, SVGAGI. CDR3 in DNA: TGTGCCAGCTCGAGGACAGGTAACACTGAAGCTTTCTTT. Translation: CASSRTGNTEAFF.

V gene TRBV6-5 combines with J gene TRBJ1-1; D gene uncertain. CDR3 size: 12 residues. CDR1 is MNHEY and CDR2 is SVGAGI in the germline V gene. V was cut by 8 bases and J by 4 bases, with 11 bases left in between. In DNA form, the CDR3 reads TGTGCCAGCGCTGCAGGAGGCACTGAAGCTTTCTTT. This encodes CASAAGGTEAFF.

Here the CDR3 reads CASSIVLAGAETQYF. CDR3 nucleotide sequence: TGTGCCAGTAGTATAGTTCTAGCGGGGGCGGAGACCCAGTACTTC. The J gene is TRBJ2-5, the V gene TRBV19; 10 bases match TRBD2. Germline V gene lookup returns CDR1 LNHDA and CDR2 SQIVND (reference sequence). This CDR3 comprises 15 residues. Trimming cost V 1 base and J 5 bases; bases outside gene matches: 4.